The clone carrying this T cell receptor beta chain is labeled as medium-sized. The CDR3 totals 16 residues. Germline CDR1 is LGHNA and CDR2 is YNFKEQ. The ends were cut back, 0 bases at V and 0 bases at J, with 6 bases in the middle. This entry belongs to a study of T cell responses to AZD1222 COVID-19 vaccine. Some clones are missing from TCRdb's copy, which holds only in-frame ones; the method was immunoSEQ multiplex PCR. Of around 140,000 clones listed, about nine tenths are singletons. The clonotype was recovered from an adult who received the AZD1222 COVID-19 vaccine. The sample here was peripheral blood, taken 28 days after the second AZD1222 dose. V gene TRBV4-2 combines with J gene TRBJ2-6; TRBD1 is a possible D gene (6 bases). CDR3 protein: CASSQEGGSGANVLTF. DNA of the CDR3: TGTGCCAGCAGCCAAGAAGGGGGCTCTGGGGCCAACGTCCTGACTTTC.